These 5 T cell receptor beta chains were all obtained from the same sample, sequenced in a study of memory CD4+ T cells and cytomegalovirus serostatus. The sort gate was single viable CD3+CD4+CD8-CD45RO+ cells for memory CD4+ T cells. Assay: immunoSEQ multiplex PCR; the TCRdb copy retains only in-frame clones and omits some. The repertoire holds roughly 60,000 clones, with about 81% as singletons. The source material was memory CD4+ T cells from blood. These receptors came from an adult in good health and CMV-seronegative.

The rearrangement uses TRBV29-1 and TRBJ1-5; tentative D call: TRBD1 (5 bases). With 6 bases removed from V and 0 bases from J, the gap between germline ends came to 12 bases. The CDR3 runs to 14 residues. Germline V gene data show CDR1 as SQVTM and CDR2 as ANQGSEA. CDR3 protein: CSVADSNSNQPQHF. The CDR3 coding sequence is TGCAGCGTAGCCGACAGCAATAGCAATCAGCCCCAGCATTTT.

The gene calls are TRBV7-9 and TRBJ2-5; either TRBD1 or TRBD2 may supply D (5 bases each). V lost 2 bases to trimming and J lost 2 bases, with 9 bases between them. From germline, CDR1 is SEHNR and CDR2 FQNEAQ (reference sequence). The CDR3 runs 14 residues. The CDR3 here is CASSLLGVQETQYF. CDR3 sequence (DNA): TGTGCCAGCAGCTTACTGGGGGTTCAAGAGACCCAGTACTTC.

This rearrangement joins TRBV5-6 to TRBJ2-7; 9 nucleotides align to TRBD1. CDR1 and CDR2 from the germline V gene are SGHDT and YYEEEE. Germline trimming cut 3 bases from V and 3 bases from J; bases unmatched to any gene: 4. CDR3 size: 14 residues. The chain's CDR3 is CASSSDRGLYEQYF. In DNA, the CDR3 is TGTGCCAGCAGCTCGGACAGGGGTCTCTACGAGCAGTACTTC.

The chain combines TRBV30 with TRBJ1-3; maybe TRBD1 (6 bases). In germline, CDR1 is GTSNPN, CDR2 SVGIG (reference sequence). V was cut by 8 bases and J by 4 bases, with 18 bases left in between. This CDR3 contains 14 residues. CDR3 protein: CAIRGQGEGNTIYF. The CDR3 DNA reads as TGTGCCATCCGGGGGCAGGGCGAAGGAAACACCATATATTTT.

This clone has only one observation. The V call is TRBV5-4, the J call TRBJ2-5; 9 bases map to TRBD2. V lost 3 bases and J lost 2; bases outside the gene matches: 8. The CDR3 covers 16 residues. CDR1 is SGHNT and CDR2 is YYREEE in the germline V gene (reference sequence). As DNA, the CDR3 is TGTGCCAGCAGCTCTGGACTAGCGAAAAAACAAGAGACCCAGTACTTC. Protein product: CASSSGLAKKQETQYF.